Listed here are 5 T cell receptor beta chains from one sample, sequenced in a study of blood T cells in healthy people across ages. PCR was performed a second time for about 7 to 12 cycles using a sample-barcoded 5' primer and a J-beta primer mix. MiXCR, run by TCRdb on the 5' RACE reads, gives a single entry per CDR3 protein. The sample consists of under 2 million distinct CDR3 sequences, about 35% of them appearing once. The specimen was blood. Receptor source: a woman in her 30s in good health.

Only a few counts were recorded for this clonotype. The CDR3 sequence: CASTSGLAATDTQYF. The CDR3, as DNA: TGTGCCAGCACCTCGGGACTAGCGGCCACAGATACGCAGTATTTT. This rearrangement joins TRBV6-1 to TRBJ2-3; TRBD2 matches at 11 bases. V dropped 7 bases and J dropped 2; count of bases not matched to a gene: 5. CDR3 length: 15 amino acids. Per the germline V gene, CDR1 is MNHNS and CDR2 is SASEGT.

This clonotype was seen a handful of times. In nucleotides, the CDR3 is TGCGCCAGCAGCTTTGGGACAGGGTCAGATACGCAGTATTTT. Its protein is CASSFGTGSDTQYF. The rearrangement links TRBV5-1 to TRBJ2-3, with 9 bases lining up with TRBD1. CDR3 length equals 14 residues. Germline V gene sequence: CDR1 SGHRS, CDR2 YFSETQ. After removal of 2 bases from V and 4 bases from J, the junction contained 2 bases not matched to a gene.

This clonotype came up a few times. DNA of the CDR3: TGCAGTGCGAGCGATAGCGGGGAAAAGGATGAGCAGTTCTTC. Protein product: CSASDSGEKDEQFF. This chain connects TRBV20-1 to TRBJ2-1; 8 bases are shared with TRBD2. The CDR3 consists of 14 residues. Trimming at V came to 6 bases and at J to 8 bases, leaving 12 bases not matched to a gene. Germline values: CDR1 DFQATT, CDR2 SNEGSKA (reference sequence).

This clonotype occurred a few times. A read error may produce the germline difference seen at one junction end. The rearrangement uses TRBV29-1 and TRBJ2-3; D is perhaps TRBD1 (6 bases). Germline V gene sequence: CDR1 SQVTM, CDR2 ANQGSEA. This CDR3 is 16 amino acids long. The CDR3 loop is CSVEGSAGAGTDTQYF. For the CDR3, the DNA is TGCAGCGTAGAAGGATCGGCAGGGGCGGGCACAGATACGCAGTATTTT.

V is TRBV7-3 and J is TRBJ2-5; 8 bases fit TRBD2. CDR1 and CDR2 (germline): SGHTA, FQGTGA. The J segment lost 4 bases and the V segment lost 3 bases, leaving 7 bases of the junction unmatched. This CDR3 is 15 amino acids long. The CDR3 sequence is CASSFSGTRGETQYF. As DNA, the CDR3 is TGTGCCAGCAGCTTTTCCGGGACTAGGGGAGAGACCCAGTACTTC.